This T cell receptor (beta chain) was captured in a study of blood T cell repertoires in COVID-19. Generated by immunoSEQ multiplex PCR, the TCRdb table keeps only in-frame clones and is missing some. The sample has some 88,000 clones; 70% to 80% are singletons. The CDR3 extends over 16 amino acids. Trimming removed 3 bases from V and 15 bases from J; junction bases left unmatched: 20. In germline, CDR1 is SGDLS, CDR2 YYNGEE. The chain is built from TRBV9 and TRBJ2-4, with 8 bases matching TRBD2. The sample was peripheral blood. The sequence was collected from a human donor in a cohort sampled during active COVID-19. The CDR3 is CASSAGVRTSPRSAYF. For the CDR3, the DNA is TGTGCCAGCAGCGCGGGGGTGCGGACTAGCCCCAGATCAGCGTACTTC.